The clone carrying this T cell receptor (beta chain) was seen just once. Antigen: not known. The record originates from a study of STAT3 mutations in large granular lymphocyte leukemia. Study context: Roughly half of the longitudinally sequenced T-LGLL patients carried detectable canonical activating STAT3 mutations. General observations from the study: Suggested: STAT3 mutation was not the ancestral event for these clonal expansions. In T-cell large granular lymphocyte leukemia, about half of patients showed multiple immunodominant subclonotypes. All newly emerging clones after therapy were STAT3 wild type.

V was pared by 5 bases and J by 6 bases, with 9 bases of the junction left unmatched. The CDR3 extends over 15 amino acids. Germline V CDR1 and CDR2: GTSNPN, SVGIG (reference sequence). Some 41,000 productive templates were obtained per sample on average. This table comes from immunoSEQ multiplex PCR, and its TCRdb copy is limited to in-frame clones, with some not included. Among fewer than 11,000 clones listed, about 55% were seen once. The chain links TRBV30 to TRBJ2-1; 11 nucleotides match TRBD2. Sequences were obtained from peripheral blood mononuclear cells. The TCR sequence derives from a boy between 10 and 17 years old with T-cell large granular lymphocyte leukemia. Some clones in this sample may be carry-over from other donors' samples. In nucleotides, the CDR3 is TGTGCCTGGGACCTTTACGGACTAGCGGGCAATGAGCAGTTCTTC. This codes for CAWDLYGLAGNEQFF.